This T cell receptor (beta chain) is from a study of shared clonotypes between healthy human individuals. A note on this clone: The antigen is not known.

Positive CCR7 selection of CD45RO-negative cells yielded the naive CD8 cells, and terminally differentiated effector memory CD45RA+ cells were excluded. Once extracted for a subset, genomic DNA was divided evenly among several immunoSEQ plates. Replicate PCRs for sorted subsets used about 200 ng DNA; this equaled about 30,000 T cell genomes. Data came from immunoSEQ multiplex PCR; TCRdb stores just in-frame clones and leaves some out. The data contain around 2.1 million clones, approximately 94% of them singletons. This CDR3 comprises 13 residues. The V gene's germline CDR1 is SNHLY and CDR2 FYNNEI. V was pared by 7 bases and J by 2 bases, with 10 bases between. General study points: Around 5% of naive CD4 clonotypes were common to several donors.

Sequenced: naive CD8+ T cells from PBMCs. This sequence originates from a man aged 18 to 30 in good health. Some clones in this sample may be carry-over from other donors' samples. The rearrangement joins TRBV2 to TRBJ2-3; possibly TRBD2 for D (5 bases). CDR3 coding DNA: TGTGCCAGCACGGACTCCATCACAGATACGCAGTATTTT. Translating it yields CASTDSITDTQYF.